This note documents a single TCR beta chain sequence. This table comes from immunoSEQ multiplex PCR, and its TCRdb copy is limited to in-frame clones, with some not included. The sample yields some 390,000 clones, around nine tenths seen once. The record originates from a study of Ad26.COV2.S vaccination and SARS-CoV-2 variants. About the study: As a participant in COV1001, the donor was in the Ad26.COV2.S trial arm. The vaccine Ad26.COV2.S was put into the muscle once, or twice with 56 days between.

There are 11 residues in the CDR3. The germline CDR1 and CDR2 sequences are SGHDN and FVKESK. Regarding treatment: around 19 received Ad26.COV2.S at low or high dose, single or two shots; about five received placebo; per-sample allocation not given. At day 63 after the first vaccine or placebo injection, samples were drawn. Participants' vaccine, an Ad26 vector, delivered Wuhan-strain SARS-CoV-2 spike. Sequences were derived from peripheral blood, sampled in a trial of Ad26.COV2.S vaccine versus placebo. V and J are TRBV14 and TRBJ2-7, with D possibly matching TRBD2 (6 bases). The source is a person between 18 and 59 years old who received the Ad26.COV2.S COVID-19 vaccine or a placebo. The CDR3 region has the DNA TGTGCAAGCGGGCTAGCGTACGAGCAGTACTTC. Its translation: CASGLAYEQYF.